This is a list of T cell receptor beta chains from one sample in a study of Ad26.COV2.S vaccination and SARS-CoV-2 variants. Assay used: immunoSEQ multiplex PCR; TCRdb lists only in-frame clones, some missing. The sample shows 300,000 to 400,000 clones, 80% to 90% of them seen only once. The material sequenced was peripheral blood, taken in a trial of Ad26.COV2.S vaccine versus placebo. The receptor set was obtained from a person between 18 and 59 years old who received the Ad26.COV2.S COVID-19 vaccine or a placebo. Each CDR3 is given with its conserved first and last residue. A D gene is named only where the DNA matches it firmly. Part of the rows lack a size; the others show once, few, many or a class for expanded clones.

TRBD1	-	TRBV28	TRBJ1-5	TGTGCCAGCAGAGACAGGGGAGAAGGAAATCAGCCCCAGCATTTT	CASRDRGEGNQPQHF
-	-	TRBV6-6	TRBJ2-7	TGTGCCAGCAGTTACTCGATAATGACAGGCGATGAGCAGTACTTC	CASSYSIMTGDEQYF
-	-	TRBV15	TRBJ1-6	TGTGCCACCAGCAGAGACACAACCCTTAATTCACCCCTCCACTTT	CATSRDTTLNSPLHF
-	-	TRBV6-1	TRBJ2-1	TGTGCCAGCAGTGAACGGCAGGGAAAAAATGAGCAGTTCTTC	CASSERQGKNEQFF
-	-	TRBV11-2	TRBJ1-1	TGTGCCAGCAGCTTAGAAGGGGATTCTGAAGCTTTCTTT	CASSLEGDSEAFF
-	-	TRBV14	TRBJ1-6	TGTGCCAGCAGCCTGACAGCCAATTCACCCCTCCACTTT	CASSLTANSPLHF
-	once	TRBV15	TRBJ1-3	TGTGCCACCAGCAGAGAGGGGGGTGAGGGAAACACCATATATTTT	CATSREGGEGNTIYF
-	-	TRBV11-3	TRBJ2-7	TGTGCCAGCAGCGCGGGGACAGCTAGCTCCGAGCAGTACTTC	CASSAGTASSEQYF
TRBD1	-	TRBV7-2	TRBJ2-1	TGTGCCAGCAGCCTATGGACAGGGAGTTCCTACAATGAGCAGTTCTTC	CASSLWTGSSYNEQFF
-	-	TRBV12-3/TRBV12-4	TRBJ2-5	TGTGCCAGCCAAGGGTATTACCAAGAGACCCAGTACTTC	CASQGYYQETQYF
-	-	TRBV2	TRBJ1-3	TGTGCCAGCAGACAGGGTATCCCTGGAAACACCATATATTTT	CASRQGIPGNTIYF
TRBD2	-	TRBV7-6	TRBJ2-5	TGTGCCAGCAGCCCCATGACTAGCGCCATAAAAGAGACCCAGTACTTC	CASSPMTSAIKETQYF
-	-	TRBV18	TRBJ2-7	TGTGCCAGCTCACCTCAGGGTTTCCCCCCCTACGAGCAGTACTTC	CASSPQGFPPYEQYF
-	-	TRBV6-1	TRBJ2-5	TGTGCCAGCAGCTATGACGGAAACCAAGAGACCCAGTACTTC	CASSYDGNQETQYF
-	-	TRBV6-1	TRBJ1-4	TGTGCCAGCAGTGAAATAGTACCCGTATACCAGAAACTGTTTTTT	CASSEIVPVYQKLFF
-	-	TRBV5-6	TRBJ1-5	TGTGCCAGCAGCTTGGCTGGACGCAATCAGCCCCAGCATTTT	CASSLAGRNQPQHF
TRBD1	-	TRBV28	TRBJ2-2	TGTGCCAGCAACCCGGGGGGACAGGGCACCGGGGAGCTGTTTTTT	CASNPGGQGTGELFF
TRBD2	-	TRBV10-2	TRBJ2-7	TGCGCCAGCAGTGACCCTAGAGCGGGAGGCCCTCTGGAGCAGTACTTC	CASSDPRAGGPLEQYF
-	-	TRBV28	TRBJ2-1	TGTGCCAGCAGTTCGAAGCCGCCCAATCAGTTCTTC	CASSSKPPNQFF
-	-	TRBV2	TRBJ1-1	TGTGCCAGCAGTGGAGAGTGGGGCGTGGACACTGAAGCTTTCTTT	CASSGEWGVDTEAFF
TRBD1	-	TRBV4-1	TRBJ2-2	TGCGCCAGCAGAATTGACAGGGGACTTAACACCGGGGAGCTGTTTTTT	CASRIDRGLNTGELFF
-	-	TRBV30	TRBJ1-6	TGTGCCTGGAGTGTACAGGAATATTCACCCCTCCACTTT	CAWSVQEYSPLHF
-	-	TRBV5-1	TRBJ1-1	TGCGCCAGCAGCTGGGGGGACCTGGGGACTGAAGCTTTCTTT	CASSWGDLGTEAFF
TRBD1	-	TRBV28	TRBJ1-2	TGTGCCAGCAGTTCGGGGGGATTAACAGGGGCTCGTGGATTTTATGGCTACACCTTC	CASSSGGLTGARGFYGYTF
-	-	TRBV6-5	TRBJ1-6	TGTGCCAGCAGTTATCACGGGGAGAATTCACCCCTCCACTTT	CASSYHGENSPLHF
TRBD1	-	TRBV5-6	TRBJ2-3	TGTGCCAGCAGCTTAGGACAGGGGCTCTGGTCGGTCTATTTT	CASSLGQGLWSVYF
-	-	TRBV28	TRBJ2-5	TGTGCCAGCAGTGCAAGGGAGACCCAGTACTTC	CASSARETQYF
-	once	TRBV11-3	TRBJ2-7	TGTGCCAGCAGCTTATCCCCGGGTGAGGAGCAGTACTTC	CASSLSPGEEQYF
-	-	TRBV5-1	TRBJ2-3	TGCGCCAGCAGCCGTAATGGACAGTACTTCACAGATACGCAGTATTTT	CASSRNGQYFTDTQYF
-	-	TRBV28	TRBJ1-2	TGTGCCAGCAGTTTAGGGAACCCAAACTATGGCTACACCTTC	CASSLGNPNYGYTF
-	-	TRBV4-1	TRBJ2-4	TGCGCCAGCAGCCAAGTTGACAGCAAAAACATTCAGTACTTC	CASSQVDSKNIQYF
TRBD1	-	TRBV7-2	TRBJ1-1	TGTGCCAGCAGCTTAGGAGGGACAGTAGCGAACACTGAAGCTTTCTTT	CASSLGGTVANTEAFF
TRBD2	-	TRBV5-1	TRBJ2-2	TGCGCCAGCAGCGGAACTAGCGGGAGCCCCGGGGAGCTGTTTTTT	CASSGTSGSPGELFF
-	-	TRBV27	TRBJ1-6	TGTGCCAGCAGTTTACACCCCGAAGTTTATAATTCACCCCTCCACTTT	CASSLHPEVYNSPLHF
-	-	TRBV6-5	TRBJ2-3	TGTGCCAGCAGACTGGGACTCCAGAGGGCAGATACGCAGTATTTT	CASRLGLQRADTQYF
TRBD2	once	TRBV3-1/TRBV3-2	TRBJ2-5	TGTGCCAGCAGCCGCGGCGGTGCGGGGGGCCTCCAAGAGACCCAGTACTTC	CASSRGGAGGLQETQYF
TRBD2	-	TRBV11-2	TRBJ2-7	TGTGCCAGCAGCTTAGTTTTGGGACTAGCATCCTACGAGCAGTACTTC	CASSLVLGLASYEQYF
TRBD1	-	TRBV6-4	TRBJ1-1	TGTGCCAGCAGTAAGGACAGGGGCGCTGAAGCTTTCTTT	CASSKDRGAEAFF